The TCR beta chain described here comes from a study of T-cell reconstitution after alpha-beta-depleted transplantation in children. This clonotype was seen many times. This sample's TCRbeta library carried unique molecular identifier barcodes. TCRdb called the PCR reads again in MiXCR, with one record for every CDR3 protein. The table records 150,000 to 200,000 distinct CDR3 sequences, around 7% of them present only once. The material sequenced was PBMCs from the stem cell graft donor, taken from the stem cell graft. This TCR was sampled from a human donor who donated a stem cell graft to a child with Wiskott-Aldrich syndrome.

In DNA form, the CDR3 reads TGCAGTGCTCTACACAGTACCGGTTCCGGGGGCTCCTACAATGAGCAGTTCTTC. This translates into CSALHSTGSGGSYNEQFF. The chain links TRBV20-1 to TRBJ2-1; D might be TRBD2 (6 bases). The CDR3 extends over 18 amino acids. CDR1 is DFQATT and CDR2 is SNEGSKA in the germline V gene (reference sequence). V was trimmed by 5 bases and J by 0 bases, leaving 23 bases between them.